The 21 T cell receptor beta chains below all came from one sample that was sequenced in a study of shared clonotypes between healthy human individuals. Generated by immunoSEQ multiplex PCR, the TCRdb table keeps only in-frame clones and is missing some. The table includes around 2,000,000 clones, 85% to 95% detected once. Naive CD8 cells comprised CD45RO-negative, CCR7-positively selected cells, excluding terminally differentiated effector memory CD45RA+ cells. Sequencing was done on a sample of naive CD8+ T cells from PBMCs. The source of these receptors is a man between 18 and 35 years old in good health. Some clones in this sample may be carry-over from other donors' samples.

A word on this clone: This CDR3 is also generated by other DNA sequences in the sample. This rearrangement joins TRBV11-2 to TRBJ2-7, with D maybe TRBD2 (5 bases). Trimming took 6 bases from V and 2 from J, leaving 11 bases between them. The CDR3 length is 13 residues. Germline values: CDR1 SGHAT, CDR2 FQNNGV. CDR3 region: CASSFSGAYEQYF. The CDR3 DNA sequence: TGTGCCAGCAGTTTCAGCGGAGCCTACGAGCAGTACTTC.

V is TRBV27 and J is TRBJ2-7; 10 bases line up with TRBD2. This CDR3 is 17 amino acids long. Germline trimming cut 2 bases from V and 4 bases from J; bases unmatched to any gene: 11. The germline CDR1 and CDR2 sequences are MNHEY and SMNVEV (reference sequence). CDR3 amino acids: CASSLTGGLALRYEQYF. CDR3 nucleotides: TGTGCCAGCAGTTTAACCGGGGGACTAGCGTTAAGGTACGAGCAGTACTTC.

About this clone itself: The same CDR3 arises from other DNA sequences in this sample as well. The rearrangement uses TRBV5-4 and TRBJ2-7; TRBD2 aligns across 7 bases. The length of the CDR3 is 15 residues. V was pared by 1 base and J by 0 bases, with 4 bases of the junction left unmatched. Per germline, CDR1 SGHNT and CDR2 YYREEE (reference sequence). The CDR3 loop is CASSLRREVSYEQYF. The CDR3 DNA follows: TGTGCCAGCAGCTTGCGTCGGGAGGTCTCCTACGAGCAGTACTTC.

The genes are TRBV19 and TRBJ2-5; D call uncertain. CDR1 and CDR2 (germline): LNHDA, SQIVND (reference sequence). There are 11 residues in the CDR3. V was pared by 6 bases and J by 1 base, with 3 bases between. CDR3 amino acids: CASSLQETQYF. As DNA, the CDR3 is TGTGCCAGTAGCCTCCAAGAGACCCAGTACTTC.

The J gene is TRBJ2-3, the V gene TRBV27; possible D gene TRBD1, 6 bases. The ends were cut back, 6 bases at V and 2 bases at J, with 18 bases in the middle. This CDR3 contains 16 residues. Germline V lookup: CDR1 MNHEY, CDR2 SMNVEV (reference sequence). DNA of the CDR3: TGTGCCAGCAGACCTCGACAGGTTTTTCCCACAGATACGCAGTATTTT. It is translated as CASRPRQVFPTDTQYF.

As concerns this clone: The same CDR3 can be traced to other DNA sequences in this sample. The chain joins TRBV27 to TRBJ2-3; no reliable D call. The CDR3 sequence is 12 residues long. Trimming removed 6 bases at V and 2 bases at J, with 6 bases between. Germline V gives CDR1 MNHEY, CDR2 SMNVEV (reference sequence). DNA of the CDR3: TGTGCCAGCAGCCCCTCCACAGATACGCAGTATTTT. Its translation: CASSPSTDTQYF.

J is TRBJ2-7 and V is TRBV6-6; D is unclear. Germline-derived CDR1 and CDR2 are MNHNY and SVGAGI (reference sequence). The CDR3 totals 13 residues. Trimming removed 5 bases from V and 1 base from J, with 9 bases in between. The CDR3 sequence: CASSPSQSYEQYF. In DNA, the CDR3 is TGTGCCAGCAGTCCGTCCCAGTCCTACGAGCAGTACTTC.

DNA of the CDR3: TGCGCCAGCAGTTCAACGACTAGTGCCCAAGATACGCAGTATTTT. Translation gives CASSSTTSAQDTQYF. The chain employs TRBV10-1 and TRBJ2-3; a possible D gene is TRBD2 (6 bases). The CDR3 extends over 15 amino acids. V lost 5 bases to trimming and J lost 5 bases, with 17 bases between them. The germline V gene encodes CDR1 WNHNN and CDR2 SYGVQD (reference sequence).

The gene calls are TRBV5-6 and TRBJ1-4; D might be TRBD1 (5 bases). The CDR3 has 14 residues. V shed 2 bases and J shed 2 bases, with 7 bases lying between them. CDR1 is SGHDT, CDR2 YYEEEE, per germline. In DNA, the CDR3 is TGTGCCAGCAGCTTCCGGGACACTAATGAAAAACTGTTTTTT. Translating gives CASSFRDTNEKLFF.

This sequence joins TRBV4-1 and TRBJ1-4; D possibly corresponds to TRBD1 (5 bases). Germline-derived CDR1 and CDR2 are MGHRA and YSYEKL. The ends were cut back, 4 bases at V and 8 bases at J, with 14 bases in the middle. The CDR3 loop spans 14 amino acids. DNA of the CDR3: TGCGCCAGCAGCCCCCCCGCGGGGCTAGAAAAACTGTTTTTT. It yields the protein CASSPPAGLEKLFF.

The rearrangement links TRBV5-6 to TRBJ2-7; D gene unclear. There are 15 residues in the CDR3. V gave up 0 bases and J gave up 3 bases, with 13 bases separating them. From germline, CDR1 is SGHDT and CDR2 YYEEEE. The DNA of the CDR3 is TGTGCCAGCAGCTTGGTATATGTGGCACACTACGAGCAGTACTTC. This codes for CASSLVYVAHYEQYF.

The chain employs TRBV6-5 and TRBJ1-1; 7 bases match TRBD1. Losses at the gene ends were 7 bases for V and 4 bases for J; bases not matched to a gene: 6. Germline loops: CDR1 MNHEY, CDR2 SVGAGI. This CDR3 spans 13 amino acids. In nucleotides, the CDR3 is TGTGCCAGCACTCAGCAGGGGGTCACTGAAGCTTTCTTT. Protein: CASTQQGVTEAFF.

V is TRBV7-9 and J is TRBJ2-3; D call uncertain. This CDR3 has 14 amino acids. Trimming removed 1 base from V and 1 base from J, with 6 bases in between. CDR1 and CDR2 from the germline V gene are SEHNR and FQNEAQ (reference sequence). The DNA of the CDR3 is TGTGCCAGCAGCTTAGTCGGCCGCACAGATACGCAGTATTTT. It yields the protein CASSLVGRTDTQYF.

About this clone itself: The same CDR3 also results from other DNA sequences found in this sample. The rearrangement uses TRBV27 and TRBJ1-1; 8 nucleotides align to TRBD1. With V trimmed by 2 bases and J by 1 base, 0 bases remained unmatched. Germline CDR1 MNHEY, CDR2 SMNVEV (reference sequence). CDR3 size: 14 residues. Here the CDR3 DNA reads TGTGCCAGCAGTTTAGGACAGGGGAACACTGAAGCTTTCTTT. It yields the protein CASSLGQGNTEAFF.

As DNA, the CDR3 is TGTGCCAGCAGCTTAGTTGCCGACAGGGCTTCTCCGAACACTGAAGCTTTCTTT. Protein sequence: CASSLVADRASPNTEAFF. The rearrangement links TRBV13 to TRBJ1-1; 7 bases fit TRBD1. CDR1 is PRHDT and CDR2 is FYEKMQ in the germline V gene (reference sequence). V lost 1 base and J lost 1; bases outside the gene matches: 12. This CDR3 has 18 residues.

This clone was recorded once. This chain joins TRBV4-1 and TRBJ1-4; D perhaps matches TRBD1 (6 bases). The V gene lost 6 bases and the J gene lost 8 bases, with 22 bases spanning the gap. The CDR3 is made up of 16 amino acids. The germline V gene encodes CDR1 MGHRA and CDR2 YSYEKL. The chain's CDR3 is CASRDLGGGGGEKLFF. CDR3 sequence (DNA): TGCGCCAGCAGAGACCTAGGGGGGGGTGGCGGAGAAAAACTGTTTTTT.

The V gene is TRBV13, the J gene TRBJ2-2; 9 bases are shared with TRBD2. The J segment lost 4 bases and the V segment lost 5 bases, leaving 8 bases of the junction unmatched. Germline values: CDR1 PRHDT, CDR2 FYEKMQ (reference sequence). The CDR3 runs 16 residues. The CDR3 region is CASSRGLARGTGELFF. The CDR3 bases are TGTGCCAGCAGCCGGGGACTAGCCCGAGGCACCGGGGAGCTGTTTTTT.

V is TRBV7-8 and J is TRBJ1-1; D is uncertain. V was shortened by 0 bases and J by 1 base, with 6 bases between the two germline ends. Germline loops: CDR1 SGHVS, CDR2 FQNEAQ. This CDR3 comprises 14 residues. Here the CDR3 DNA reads TGTGCCAGCAGCTTAGCTGCACCGAACACTGAAGCTTTCTTT. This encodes CASSLAAPNTEAFF.

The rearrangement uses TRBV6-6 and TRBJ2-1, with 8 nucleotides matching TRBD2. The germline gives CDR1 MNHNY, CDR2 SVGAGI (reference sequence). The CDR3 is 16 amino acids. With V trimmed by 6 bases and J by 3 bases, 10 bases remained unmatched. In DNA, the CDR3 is TGTGCCAGCAGCCCACTAGCGGTAGAAGGCTACAATGAGCAGTTCTTC. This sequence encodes CASSPLAVEGYNEQFF.

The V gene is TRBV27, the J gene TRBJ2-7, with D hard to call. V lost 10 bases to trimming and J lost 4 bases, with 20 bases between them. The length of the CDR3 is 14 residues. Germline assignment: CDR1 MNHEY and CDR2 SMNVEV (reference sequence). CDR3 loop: CATSRPGETYEQYF. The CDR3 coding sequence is TGTGCCACCAGCAGGCCCGGAGAAACTTACGAGCAGTACTTC.

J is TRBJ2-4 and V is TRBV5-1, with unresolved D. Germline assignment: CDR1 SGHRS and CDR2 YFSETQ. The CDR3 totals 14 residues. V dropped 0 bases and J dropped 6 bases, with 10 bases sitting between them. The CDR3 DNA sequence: TGCGCCAGCAGCTTGGACTTCAGAGGAAACATTCAGTACTTC. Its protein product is CASSLDFRGNIQYF.